This T cell receptor beta chain was captured in a study of Graves' ophthalmopathy and Graves' hyperthyroidism. This clonotype showed up just a few times. Germline CDR1 and CDR2: DFQATT and SNEGSKA (reference sequence). This CDR3 has 14 amino acids. Trimming cost V 0 bases and J 3 bases; bases outside gene matches: 4. Scientists amplified the TCR beta CDR3 regions from RNA transcripts. Amplification began with first-round RT-PCR using HTBI primers, then second-round multiplex PCR was performed. TCRdb independently ran MiXCR on the multiplex PCR reads; one entry per CDR3 protein. The sample yields around 340,000 distinct CDR3 sequences, roughly 15% seen once.

The chain employs TRBV20-1 and TRBJ2-7, with 8 bases fitting TRBD2. The TCR originated in an adult man with Graves' ophthalmopathy. The sequenced sample consisted of peripheral blood. The CDR3 region has the DNA TGCAGTGCTAGAGACGAGCGGGAGTTCTACGAGCAGTACTTC. It translates to CSARDEREFYEQYF.